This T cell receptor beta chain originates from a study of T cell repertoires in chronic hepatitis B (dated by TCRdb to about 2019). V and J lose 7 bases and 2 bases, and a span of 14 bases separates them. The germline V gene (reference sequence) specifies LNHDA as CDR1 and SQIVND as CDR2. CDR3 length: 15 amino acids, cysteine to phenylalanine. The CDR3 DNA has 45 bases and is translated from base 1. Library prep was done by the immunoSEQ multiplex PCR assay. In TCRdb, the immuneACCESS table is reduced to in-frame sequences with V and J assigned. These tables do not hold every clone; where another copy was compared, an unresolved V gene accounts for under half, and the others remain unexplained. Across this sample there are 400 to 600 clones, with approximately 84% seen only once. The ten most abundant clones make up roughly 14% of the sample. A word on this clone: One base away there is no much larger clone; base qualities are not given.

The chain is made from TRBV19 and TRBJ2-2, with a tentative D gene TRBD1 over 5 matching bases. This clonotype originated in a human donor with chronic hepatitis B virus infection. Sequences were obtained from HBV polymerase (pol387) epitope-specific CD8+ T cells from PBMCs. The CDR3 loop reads CASTPFRTNTGELFF. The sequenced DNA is TGTGCCAGTACCCCCTTTCGGACAAACACCGGGGAGCTGTTTTTT.